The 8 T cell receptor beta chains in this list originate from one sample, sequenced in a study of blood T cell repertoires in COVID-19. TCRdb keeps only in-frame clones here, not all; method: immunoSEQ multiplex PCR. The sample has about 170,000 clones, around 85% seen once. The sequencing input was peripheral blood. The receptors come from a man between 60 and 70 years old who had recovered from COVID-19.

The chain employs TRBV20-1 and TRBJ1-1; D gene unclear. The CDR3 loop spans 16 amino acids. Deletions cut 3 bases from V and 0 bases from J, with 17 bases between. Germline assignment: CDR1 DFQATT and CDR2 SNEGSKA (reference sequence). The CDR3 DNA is TGCAGTGCTAGTGCCGCCGATTTCCTAGTGAACACTGAAGCTTTCTTT. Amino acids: CSASAADFLVNTEAFF.

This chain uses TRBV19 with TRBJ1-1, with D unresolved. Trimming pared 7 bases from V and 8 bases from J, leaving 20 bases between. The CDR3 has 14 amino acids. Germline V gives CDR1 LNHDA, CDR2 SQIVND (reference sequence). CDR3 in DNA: TGTGCCAGTACCGATAAACCCGGGAGGCCAGAAGCTTTCTTT. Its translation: CASTDKPGRPEAFF.

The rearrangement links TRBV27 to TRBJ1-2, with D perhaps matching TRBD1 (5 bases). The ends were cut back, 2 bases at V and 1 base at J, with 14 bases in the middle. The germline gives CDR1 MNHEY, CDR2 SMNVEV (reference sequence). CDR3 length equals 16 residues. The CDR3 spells CASSLTLAGYNYGYTF. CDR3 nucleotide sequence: TGTGCCAGCAGTTTAACGTTGGCAGGGTATAACTATGGCTACACCTTC.

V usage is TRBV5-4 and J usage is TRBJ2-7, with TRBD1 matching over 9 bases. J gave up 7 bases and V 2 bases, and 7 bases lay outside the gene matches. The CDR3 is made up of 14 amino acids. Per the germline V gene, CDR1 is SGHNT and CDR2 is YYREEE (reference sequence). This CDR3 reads CASSFGQGTSEQYF. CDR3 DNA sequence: TGTGCCAGCAGCTTTGGACAGGGGACGAGTGAGCAGTACTTC.

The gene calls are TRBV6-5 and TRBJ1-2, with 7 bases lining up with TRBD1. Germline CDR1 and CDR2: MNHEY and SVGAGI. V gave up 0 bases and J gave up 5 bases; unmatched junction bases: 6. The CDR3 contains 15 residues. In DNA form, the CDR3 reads TGTGCCAGCAGTTACTCTCAGGACAGGCTGTATGGCTACACCTTC. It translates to CASSYSQDRLYGYTF.

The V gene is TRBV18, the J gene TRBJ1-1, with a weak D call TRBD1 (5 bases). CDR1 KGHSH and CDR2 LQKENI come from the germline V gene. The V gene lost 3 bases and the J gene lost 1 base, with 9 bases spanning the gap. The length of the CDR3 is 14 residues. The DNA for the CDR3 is TGTGCCAGCTCACCCAGGGAGGCGAACACTGAAGCTTTCTTT. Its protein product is CASSPREANTEAFF. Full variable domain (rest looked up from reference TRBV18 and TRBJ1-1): NAGVMQNPRHLVRRRGQEARLRCSPMKGHSHVYWYRQLPEEGLKFMVYLQKENIIDESGMPKERFSAEFPKEGPSILRIQQVVRGDSAAYFCASSPREANTEAFFGQGTRLTVV.

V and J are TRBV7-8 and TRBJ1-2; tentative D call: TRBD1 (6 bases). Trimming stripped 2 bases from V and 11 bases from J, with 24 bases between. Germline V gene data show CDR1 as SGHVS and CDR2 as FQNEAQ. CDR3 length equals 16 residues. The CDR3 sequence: CASSLRPVTGSLRYTF. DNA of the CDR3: TGTGCCAGCAGCTTACGGCCAGTGACAGGCTCCCTACGGTACACCTTC.

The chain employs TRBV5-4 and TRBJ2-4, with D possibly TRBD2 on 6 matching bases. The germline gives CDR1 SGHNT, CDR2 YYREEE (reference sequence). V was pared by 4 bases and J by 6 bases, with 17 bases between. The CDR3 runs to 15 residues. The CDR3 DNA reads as TGTGCCAGCAGCCTCGCGGGGTCACAAACAAACATTCAGTACTTC. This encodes CASSLAGSQTNIQYF.